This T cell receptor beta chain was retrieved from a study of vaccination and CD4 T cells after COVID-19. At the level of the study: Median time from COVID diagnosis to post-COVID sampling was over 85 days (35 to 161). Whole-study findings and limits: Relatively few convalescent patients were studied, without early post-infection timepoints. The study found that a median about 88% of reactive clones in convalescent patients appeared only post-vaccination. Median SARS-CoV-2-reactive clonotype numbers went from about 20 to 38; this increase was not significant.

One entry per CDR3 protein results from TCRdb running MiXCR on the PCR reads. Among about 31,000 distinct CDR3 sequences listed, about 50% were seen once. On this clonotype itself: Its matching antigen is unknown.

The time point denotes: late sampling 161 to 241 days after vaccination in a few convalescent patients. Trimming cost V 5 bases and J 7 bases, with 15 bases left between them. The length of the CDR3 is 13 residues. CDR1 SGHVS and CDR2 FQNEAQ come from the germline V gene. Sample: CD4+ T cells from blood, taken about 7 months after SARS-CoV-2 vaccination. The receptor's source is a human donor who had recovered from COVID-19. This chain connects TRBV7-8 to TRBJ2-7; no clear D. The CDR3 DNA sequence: TGTGCCAGCAGCCCCATCAGGTATTGGGAGCAGTACTTC. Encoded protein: CASSPIRYWEQYF.